This T cell receptor beta chain was captured in a study of cytomegalovirus exposure and HLA in healthy donors. Looking at the study overall: When about 400 donors were genotyped, approximately 80% of them were found to fall in the Caucasian-associated ancestry cluster.

The length of the CDR3 is 13 residues. V lost 5 bases, J lost 5 bases, and 13 bases lay in between. The germline V gene encodes CDR1 GTSNPN and CDR2 SVGIG (reference sequence). The PCR made use of 60 Vbeta and 13 Jbeta primers. The assay was immunoSEQ multiplex PCR, and TCRdb's table has in-frame clones only and misses some. This table holds some 200,000 clones, 80% found once. Study results and caveats: Previously analyzed data showed that most TCR beta V segments were productive at a frequency of about 87% or about 30%. In a later analysis, DRB1 alleles had the most associated TCRs; HLA-C alleles the fewest.

On this clone: Antigen: not known.

This chain joins TRBV30 and TRBJ1-5; perhaps TRBD1 as D (5 bases). This TCR was recovered from a boy under 18 in good health and CMV-seronegative. Specimen: PBMCs. The CDR3 DNA reads as TGTGCCTGGGCACGGGGGGGTGATCAGCCCCAGCATTTT. This gives the protein CAWARGGDQPQHF. Supplemented by reference TRBV30 and TRBJ1-5, the full variable domain reads SQTIHQWPATLVQPVGSPLSLECTVEGTSNPNLYWYRQAAGRGLQLLFYSVGIGQISSEVPQNLSASRPQDRQFILSSKKLLLSDSGFYLCAWARGGDQPQHFGDGTRLSIL.